This T cell receptor beta chain originates from a study of CD8+CD57+ T cells in acquired aplastic anemia. Study summary: The sorted CD4+ and CD8+ cells yielded an average about 3.5 ug of DNA.

Study conclusions and caveats: Levels of CD8+ Simpson's diversity were not significantly distinct in patients versus controls. The number of CD8+ CDR3 sequences shared by patients and controls was twenty-nine.

A remark on this clonotype: Its antigen is unidentified.

Template material for TCR beta VDJ and CDR3 profiling consisted of genomic DNA. TCRdb passed the reads through MiXCR, listing each CDR3 protein once. The table shows about 160,000 distinct CDR3 sequences, with just under 45% occurring only once. Germline-derived CDR1 and CDR2 are LGHDT and YNNKEL (reference sequence). The V and J ends lost 4 bases and 5 bases, in that order; junction bases with no gene match: 12. The CDR3 is made up of 18 amino acids. This chain uses TRBV3-1 with TRBJ2-1, with 12 bases aligning to TRBD1. The sample was sorted CD4+, CD8+, or CD8+CD57+ T cells (not recorded which) from PBMCs. The TCR was taken from a human donor in good health. CDR3 bases: TGTGCCAGCAGCCCTTCCCCCGGGGGACAGGGGGCTCACAATGAGCAGTTCTTC. Its protein is CASSPSPGGQGAHNEQFF.